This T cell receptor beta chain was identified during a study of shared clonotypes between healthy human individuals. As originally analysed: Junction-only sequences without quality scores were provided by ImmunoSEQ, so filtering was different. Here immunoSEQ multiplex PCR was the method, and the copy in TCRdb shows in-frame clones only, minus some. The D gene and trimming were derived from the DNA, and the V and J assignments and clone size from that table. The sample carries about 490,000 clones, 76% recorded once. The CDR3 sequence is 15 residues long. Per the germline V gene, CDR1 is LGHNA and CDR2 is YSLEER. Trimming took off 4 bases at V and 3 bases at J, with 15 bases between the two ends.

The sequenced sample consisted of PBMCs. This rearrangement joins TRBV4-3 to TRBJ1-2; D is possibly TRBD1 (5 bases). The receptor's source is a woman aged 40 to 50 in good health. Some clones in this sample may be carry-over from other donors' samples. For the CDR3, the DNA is TGCGCCAGCAGCCCGGGCGGGGGGTACGACTATGGCTACACCTTC. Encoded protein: CASSPGGGYDYGYTF.